The subject of this entry is one T cell receptor (beta chain). What it binds is unknown. These data are taken from a study of OX40 agonist ivuxolimab in advanced cancers. Study overall: Patients assigned to dose escalation were diagnosed with hepatocellular carcinoma, melanoma, renal cell or head and neck cancer. Enrollees could have had prior anti-PD-1, anti-PD-L1 or anti-CTLA-4 therapy, which under 50% had received. Study results and limitations: In the 0.1 to 3.0 mg/kg range, CD4+ and CD8+ blood T cells had expanded clonally by week 6. Relatively little clonal expansion, among the lowest observed, appeared in partial responders at 0.1-3.0 mg/kg.

Measured with immunoSEQ multiplex PCR; TCRdb has only the in-frame clones, and not every one. The sample gives around 58,000 clones, around 89% of which show up once; 1.4% is in the top ten. This TCR derives from an adult with an advanced solid tumor such as melanoma, head and neck, liver or kidney cancer. Material: CD4+ or CD8+ T cells sorted from blood, obtained in a trial of the OX40 agonist ivuxolimab.

The CDR3 loop reads CAWRTAGGPYEQFF. The CDR3 DNA follows: TGTGCCTGGAGAACAGCGGGAGGGCCCTATGAGCAGTTCTTC. The chain recombines TRBV30 with TRBJ2-1; 10 bases map to TRBD2. Trimming took 3 bases from V and 8 from J; bases not matched to a gene: 7. CDR3 length: 14 amino acids. Germline V gene lookup returns CDR1 GTSNPN and CDR2 SVGIG (reference sequence).